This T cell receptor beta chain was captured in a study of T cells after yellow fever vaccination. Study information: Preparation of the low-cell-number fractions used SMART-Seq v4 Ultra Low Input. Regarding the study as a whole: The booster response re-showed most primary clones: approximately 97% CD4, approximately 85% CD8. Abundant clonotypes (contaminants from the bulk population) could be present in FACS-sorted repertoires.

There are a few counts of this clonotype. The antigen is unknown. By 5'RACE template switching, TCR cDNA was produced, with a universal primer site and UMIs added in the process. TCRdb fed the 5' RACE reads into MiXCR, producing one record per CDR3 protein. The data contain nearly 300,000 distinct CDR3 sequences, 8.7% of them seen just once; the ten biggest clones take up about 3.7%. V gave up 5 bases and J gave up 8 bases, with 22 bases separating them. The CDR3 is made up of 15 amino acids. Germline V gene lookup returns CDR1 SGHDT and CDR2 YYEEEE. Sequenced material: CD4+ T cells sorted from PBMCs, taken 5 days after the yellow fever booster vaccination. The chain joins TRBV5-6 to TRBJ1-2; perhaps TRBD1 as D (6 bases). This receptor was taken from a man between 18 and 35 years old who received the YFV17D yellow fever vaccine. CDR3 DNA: TGTGCCAGCAGTACTGGACAGTTGCATATAGTGGGCTACACCTTC. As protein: CASSTGQLHIVGYTF.